The 11 T cell receptor beta chains below were found in one sample sequenced in a study of T cell changes during pregnancy in multiple sclerosis (dated by TCRdb to the late 2010s). Receptors were amplified or captured by the immunoSEQ multiplex PCR assay. The clones in this table, taken by TCRdb from immuneACCESS, are in-frame only. Not every clone is retained; where verified, under half of the shortfall comes from an unresolved V gene, and the cause of the rest is unknown. The sample yields 75,000 to 80,000 clones; roughly 90% were counted once. The ten biggest clones cover about 1.9% of the sample. This specimen consisted of peripheral blood, obtained before pregnancy. The receptors were sampled from a female donor with multiple sclerosis, enrolled in a pregnancy study.

The rearrangement joins TRBV7-9 to TRBJ1-1, with TRBD1 as a possible D gene (5 bases). CDR1 is SEHNR and CDR2 is FQNEAQ in the germline V gene (reference sequence). Trimming cost V 7 bases and J 4 bases, with 16 bases left between them. The CDR3 loop spans 14 amino acids. As DNA, the CDR3 is TGTGCCAGCACCTTCTGGGGGGTAGGCACTGAAGCTTTCTTT. It codes for CASTFWGVGTEAFF.

This clone was observed many times. The chain combines TRBV29-1 with TRBJ2-3, with 10 bases identical to TRBD2. CDR1 and CDR2 from the germline V gene are SQVTM and ANQGSEA. After removal of 6 bases from V and 2 bases from J, the junction contained 5 bases not matched to a gene. This CDR3 region has 14 residues. In DNA, the CDR3 is TGCAGCGTACCCAGCGGGGGGGCCACAGATACGCAGTATTTT. Its translation is CSVPSGGATDTQYF.

The chain carries TRBV9 and TRBJ2-5, with D maybe TRBD2 (6 bases). The tail of the sequence fits TRBJ2-7 better, so the J call may be wrong. CDR3 size: 14 residues. Germline values: CDR1 SGDLS, CDR2 YYNGEE. This CDR3 is CASSPGTWRYEQYF. CDR3 nucleotides: TGTGCCAGCAGCCCCGGGACTTGGCGCTACGAGCAGTACTTC.

The V gene is TRBV7-2, the J gene TRBJ1-2; no definite D call. The germline CDR1 and CDR2 sequences are SGHTA and FQGNSA. The CDR3 covers 15 residues. V was trimmed by 1 base and J by 1 base, leaving 10 bases between them. The CDR3 DNA follows: TGTGCCAGCAGCTTAGAGTGGGCTTTTAACTATGGCTACACCTTC. Translation: CASSLEWAFNYGYTF.

The chain links TRBV29-1 to TRBJ1-1; 8 bases agree with TRBD1. Looked up from germline, CDR1 is SQVTM and CDR2 is ANQGSEA. Losses at the gene ends were 7 bases for V and 4 bases for J; bases not matched to a gene: 8. The CDR3 sequence is 13 residues long. CDR3 nucleotides: TGCAGCGCTGGACAGGGTCTAGGCACTGAAGCTTTCTTT. It specifies CSAGQGLGTEAFF.

This clone has only one observation. This sequence joins TRBV19 and TRBJ1-5; D unclear. The germline gives CDR1 LNHDA, CDR2 SQIVND (reference sequence). The V end was cut by 10 bases, the J end by 2 bases, with 12 bases between. CDR3 length equals 13 residues. DNA for the CDR3: TGTGCCACGCAGGATTCAGGCAATCAGCCCCAGCATTTT. Encoded protein: CATQDSGNQPQHF. Drawing the rest from reference TRBV19 and TRBJ1-5, the complete variable domain is DGGITQSPKYLFRKEGQNVTLSCEQNLNHDAMYWYRQDPGQGLRLIYYSQIVNDFQKGDIAEGYSVSREKKESFPLTVTSAQKNPTAFYLCATQDSGNQPQHFGDGTRLSIL.

V is TRBV28 and J is TRBJ1-1, with D tentatively TRBD1 (6 bases). The CDR3 spans 13 residues. V gave up 6 bases and J gave up 1 base, with 9 bases separating them. The germline V gene has CDR1 MDHEN and CDR2 SYDVKM. CDR3 protein: CASRRQENTEAFF. The DNA for the CDR3 is TGTGCCAGCAGGCGACAGGAGAACACTGAAGCTTTCTTT. The variable domain in full, with the rest retrieved from reference TRBV28 and TRBJ1-1, is DVKVTQSSRYLVKRTGEKVFLECVQDMDHENMFWYRQDPGLGLRLIYFSYDVKMKEKGDIPEGYSVSREKKERFSLILESASTNQTSMYLCASRRQENTEAFFGQGTRLTVV.

This chain connects TRBV27 to TRBJ1-1; 7 positions agree with TRBD1. Trimming removed 5 bases from V and 3 bases from J; junction bases left unmatched: 3. Germline CDR1 and CDR2: MNHEY and SMNVEV (reference sequence). The CDR3 length is 13 residues. The DNA of the CDR3 is TGTGCCAGCAGTCCCGACAGGGACACTGAAGCTTTCTTT. Translating gives CASSPDRDTEAFF.

This CDR3 reads CASSPSTSGGAQDTQYF. For the CDR3, the DNA is TGTGCCAGCAGTCCCTCGACTAGCGGGGGGGCCCAAGATACGCAGTATTTT. V gene TRBV7-2 combines with J gene TRBJ2-3; 14 bases agree with TRBD2. Germline V lookup: CDR1 SGHTA, CDR2 FQGNSA. V dropped 6 bases and J dropped 5; count of bases not matched to a gene: 10. CDR3 length equals 17 residues.

The chain carries TRBV5-1 and TRBJ1-1; no definite D call. This CDR3 has 15 amino acids. V was cut by 0 bases and J by 0 bases, with 9 bases left in between. Germline loops: CDR1 SGHRS, CDR2 YFSETQ. CDR3 DNA: TGCGCCAGCAGCTTGGACAGCCTAATGAACACTGAAGCTTTCTTT. Protein product: CASSLDSLMNTEAFF.

The chain couples TRBV9 to TRBJ2-1, with a possible D match to TRBD2 (7 bases). With 3 bases removed from V and 8 bases from J, the gap between germline ends came to 18 bases. The CDR3 has 15 residues. Germline V CDR1 and CDR2: SGDLS, YYNGEE. CDR3 region: CASSAPDGGRDEQFF. The CDR3 DNA reads as TGTGCCAGCAGCGCCCCCGACGGGGGGCGCGATGAGCAGTTCTTC.